Below are 12 T cell receptor beta chains sequenced from a single sample in a study of blood T cell repertoires in COVID-19. TCRdb's copy holds only in-frame clones and misses some; the assay was immunoSEQ multiplex PCR. The table records some 170,000 clones, roughly 76% of them present only once. The sequencing sample was made of peripheral blood. All receptors come from a woman aged 40 to 50 with COVID-19, enrolled during active disease.

The chain combines TRBV27 with TRBJ1-4, with 7 bases identical to TRBD1. After removal of 5 bases from V and 8 bases from J, the junction contained 8 bases not matched to a gene. This CDR3 has 14 residues. CDR1 and CDR2 (germline): MNHEY, SMNVEV (reference sequence). CDR3 in DNA: TGTGCCAGCAGTATTAGGGCAGGGGGGGAAAAACTGTTTTTT. It specifies CASSIRAGGEKLFF.

The chain joins TRBV2 to TRBJ1-6; 8 bases are shared with TRBD1. Germline trimming cut 6 bases from V and 7 bases from J; bases unmatched to any gene: 5. The CDR3 loop spans 14 amino acids. CDR1 is SNHLY and CDR2 is FYNNEI in the germline V gene. Here the CDR3 reads CASRVTGENSPLHF. The CDR3 DNA reads TGTGCCAGCAGAGTGACAGGGGAGAATTCACCCCTCCACTTT.

V is TRBV24-1 and J is TRBJ2-1, with 9 nucleotides matching TRBD2. CDR3 size: 15 residues. The trim removed 7 bases at V and 9 bases at J, leaving 12 bases unmatched. The germline gives CDR1 KGHDR, CDR2 SFDVKD. The CDR3 sequence: CATSDQGLASSEQFF. For the CDR3, the DNA is TGTGCCACCAGCGACCAGGGACTAGCCAGCAGTGAGCAGTTCTTC.

The chain joins TRBV18 to TRBJ2-7; 9 bases line up with TRBD1. J was trimmed by 3 bases and V by 6 bases; bases with no gene match: 9. Germline values: CDR1 KGHSH, CDR2 LQKENI. This CDR3 has 15 residues. The CDR3 DNA reads as TGTGCCAGCTCTCGGGGACAGGGCGAAAGCTACGAGCAGTACTTC. Amino acid sequence: CASSRGQGESYEQYF.

The gene calls are TRBV10-3 and TRBJ2-7; no clear D gene. The CDR3 sequence is 12 residues long. Germline V lookup: CDR1 ENHRY, CDR2 SYGVKD. Trimming cost V 3 bases and J 6 bases, with 9 bases left between them. The DNA for the CDR3 is TGTGCCATCAGTGACATGACGGGCGAGCAGTACGTC. Translating it yields CAISDMTGEQYV.

The V gene is TRBV12-3 or TRBV12-4, the J gene TRBJ1-5, with D uncertain. V shed 3 bases and J shed 3 bases, with 3 bases lying between them. The CDR3 is 12 residues long. CDR3 DNA: TGTGCCAGCAGTTTCTTCAATCAGCCCCAGCATTTT. It translates to CASSFFNQPQHF.

The genes are TRBV6-2 or TRBV6-3 and TRBJ2-5; 8 nucleotides agree with TRBD1. The CDR3 loop spans 16 amino acids. CDR1 is MNHEY, CDR2 SVGEGT, per germline. V lost 2 bases and J lost 2; bases outside the gene matches: 7. The CDR3 loop reads CASSYQTGEVQETQYF. The CDR3 DNA sequence: TGTGCCAGCAGTTACCAGACAGGGGAGGTACAAGAGACCCAGTACTTC.

Only a few counts were recorded for this clone. The chain recombines TRBV15 with TRBJ2-3; D not certain. Germline CDR1 LNHNV, CDR2 YYDKDF (reference sequence). The ends were cut back, 0 bases at V and 0 bases at J, with 10 bases in the middle. CDR3 length: 16 amino acids. CDR3 residues: CATSRDRQSSTDTQYF. The CDR3 region has the DNA TGTGCCACCAGCAGAGATCGTCAGTCTAGCACAGATACGCAGTATTTT.

The CDR3 sequence is CASTIGGIYEQYF. The CDR3 DNA reads TGTGCCAGCACCATTGGGGGGATCTACGAGCAGTACTTC. This rearrangement joins TRBV2 to TRBJ2-7; the D gene is possibly TRBD2 (6 bases). The CDR3 is 13 residues long. Looked up from germline, CDR1 is SNHLY and CDR2 is FYNNEI. V was pared by 7 bases and J by 3 bases, with 13 bases between.

The chain has TRBV15 and TRBJ1-4, with 7 positions matching TRBD1. The CDR3 contains 15 residues. Germline V lookup: CDR1 LNHNV, CDR2 YYDKDF (reference sequence). V shed 1 base, J shed 8 bases, and the junction held 7 bases outside the gene matches. CDR3 protein: CATSRGTGASEKLFF. Here the CDR3 DNA reads TGTGCCACCAGCAGAGGTACAGGGGCTAGCGAAAAACTGTTTTTT.

The rearrangement uses TRBV9 and TRBJ2-3; 14 nucleotides match TRBD2. Germline-derived CDR1 and CDR2 are SGDLS and YYNGEE. V gave up 3 bases and J gave up 5 bases; unmatched junction bases: 2. This CDR3 is built from 15 residues. The CDR3 coding sequence is TGTGCCAGCAGCGCGGGACTAGCGGGAGTAGATACGCAGTATTTT. Encoded protein: CASSAGLAGVDTQYF.

The chain has TRBV20-1 and TRBJ2-3; TRBD1 agrees at 8 bases. The CDR3 contains 11 residues. The V and J ends lost 8 bases and 4 bases, in that order; junction bases with no gene match: 2. Germline-derived CDR1 and CDR2 are DFQATT and SNEGSKA (reference sequence). DNA of the CDR3: TGCAGTCCACAGGGGGCAGATACGCAGTATTTT. As protein: CSPQGADTQYF.